The present T cell receptor beta chain was sequenced within a study of cytomegalovirus exposure and HLA in healthy donors (dated by TCRdb to about 2017). For context, the study as a whole: An earlier analysis of 587 of the donors reported 250 to 350 Gb of sequence data and roughly 100 million unique TCR beta sequences from about 179 million T cells. An early release that covered approximately 600 HLA-typed donors contained approximately 300 gigabases of sequencing data and 65 million to 100 million unique TCR sequences. Of the roughly 410 genotyped donors, roughly 80% were placed in the genetic ancestry cluster associated with self-reported Caucasian donors. The aim of the study was to test whether cataloging public T cell receptors could identify signatures of past pathogen exposure. The T cell repertoires of some 670 subjects were profiled by immunosequencing and related to cytomegalovirus serostatus. Besides the first cohort of around 700 subjects, a separate validation cohort made up of roughly 120 different subjects was used. The study combined high-throughput TCR immunosequencing, statistical association of individual TCRs with disease status, and machine learning to predict cytomegalovirus infection status. In a later analysis, previously published TCR beta repertoires from 550 to 750 donors were re-analyzed and high-resolution HLA genotyping was added so that TCR occurrence patterns could be studied. In the later analysis, no new phenotypic data were used to find candidate immune exposures; instead, reliance was placed on TCR beta sequences and their occurrence across donors. To decide whether each TCR beta V gene segment behaved as functional or pseudogenic, an earlier analysis of some 570 of the donors relied on high-throughput TCR beta sequencing. Donor age, sex, ethnicity and CMV serostatus were compiled together with the repertoire data. Genome-wide SNP genotypes for about 65% of the roughly 700 donors were used in a later genetic analysis, which treated that subset as a discovery cohort. All discovery cohort repertoires had been generated on a single sequencing platform. HLA typing included class I and class II loci at four-digit resolution. Typing coverage differed by locus: A, B, C, DRB1 and DQB1 were typed in roughly 620-630 donors, DQA1 in 522, DPA1 in around 610, and DPB1 in about 450. A few DR-DQ haplotypes were treated as single units for association and clustering because of strong linkage in the cohort. Across approximately 400 genotyped donors of the cohort, an average of about 250,000 unique TCR beta nucleotide sequences per donor were sequenced, and approximately 17% of those sequences were non-productive.

Remarks on this clone: The antigen it recognizes is unknown. It has no much larger one-base neighbor in the sample; base qualities were not kept. The same CDR3 also results from other DNA sequences found in this sample.

Counted from cysteine to phenylalanine, this CDR3 has 12 amino acids. The read is trimmed to its CDR3 DNA, 36 bases read in frame from base 1. As encoded in the germline V gene (reference sequence), CDR1 is SEHNR while CDR2 is FQNEAQ. The junction shows trimming of 6 bases on V and 7 bases on J, and the gene matches do not reach 5 bases of it. Findings and caveats that apply to the study as a whole: A few of the identified cytomegalovirus-associated TCR beta chains were confirmed in vitro to be specific for cytomegalovirus antigens. Broadly in line with IMGT annotations, most TCR beta V segments showed up in productive rearrangements about 87% or about 30% of the time in an earlier analysis of about 500 of the donors. V-gene and J-gene trimming of TCR beta chains was associated with a missense DCLRE1C variant in a later genetic analysis, and the association was replicated in an independent cohort. In a later analysis, HLA-associated TCR beta chains were found to be more clonally expanded and to have lower generation probabilities than equally common non-associated chains. Correlated functional status among segregating V segments might be attributable to linkage disequilibrium, but an unknown experimental factor could not be ruled out. Because HLA typing was missing for some donors at each locus, association tests included only the typed subset. In a later analysis, several top co-occurrence clusters were reported to appear linked to parvovirus B19, influenza, CMV and Epstein-Barr virus. In a later analysis, most CMV-associated TCR beta chains were found to appear HLA-restricted, with HLA associations seemingly driven largely by CMV exposure. A later analysis associated 16,951 TCR beta sequences with specific HLA alleles at a false discovery rate of 0.05. A cluster of highly shared sequence variants was judged likely to be a technical artifact of the sequencing pipeline. For the cohort, immune exposure information was limited to CMV serostatus. It was suggested by the authors that the approach could potentially be generalized to other disease states and immunological phenotypes. Most TCR sequences were seen in very few donors, while some public TCRs were found in many individuals. In a later analysis, TCR association rates were found to vary across HLA loci, with the most associated TCRs seen for DRB1 alleles and the fewest for HLA-C alleles. The earlier analysis of 587 of the donors excluded seventeen rarely observed V segments, including chromosome 9 orphons, because counts were too low. In both the original and validation cohorts, the classifier was reported to diagnose cytomegalovirus status with high specificity and sensitivity. In a later genetic analysis, fewer N-insertions in productive TCRs were reported among donors in an Asian-associated ancestry cluster than the roughly 640-donor mean. In this cohort, only TCR beta chains were sequenced, and detectable features were limited by the absence of alpha or paired-chain data. Some IMGT-functional V segments, including TRBV6-2 and TRBV6-3, could not be told apart with the 87-base-pair reads, so those segments were excluded. Roughly uniform sequencing depth across donors was assumed in presence/absence analyses, although this assumption may not hold. A further reported finding was that TCR beta sequences accurately predicted the HLA-A and HLA-B alleles for most subjects in the first cohort. The study gave a list of about 150 TCR beta chains associated with cytomegalovirus. When HLA alleles, especially DR and DQ, strongly co-occurred, attributing TCR associations to individual alleles was difficult.

The cohort was made up of 500 to 850 healthy bone marrow donors. At the time of sampling, every cohort member was nominally healthy, though immune exposures that went unrecorded were likely present. The donor was CMV seropositive and was included in the group of some 290 seropositive cohort members. A peripheral blood sample was collected from each donor, and TCR beta sequencing was performed on peripheral blood mononuclear cells. Genomic DNA extraction from the blood cell samples was performed with the Qiagen DNeasy Blood Extraction Kit. The library was prepared using the immunoSEQ multiplex PCR assay. The multiplex PCR relied on a mix of 60 forward primers for TCR Vbeta segments and 13 reverse primers for TCR Jbeta segments. The CDR3 region of rearranged TCR beta genes was amplified from genomic DNA by a multiplex PCR assay. Amplified TCR beta libraries were sequenced as 87-base-pair reads on the Illumina HiSeq System. Per the authors' processing: In a later analysis, tens of millions of unique TCR beta chains were counted across the 500 to 850 repertoires, and roughly 11 million of these chains were shared by at least two donors. To remove PCR and sequencing errors, raw reads were error-corrected and collapsed into unique sequences using a nearest-neighbor algorithm that merged closely related sequences. To assign V, D and J gene segments, CDR3 sequences were aligned to IMGT reference sequences. For a sequence to be retained, a match of at least six nucleotides was required to both a V gene segment and a J gene segment. A rearrangement was called productive if the CDR3 had no stop codons and remained in frame with V and J, and every other rearrangement was called non-productive. Following IMGT convention, CDR3 was defined as the stretch from the second conserved V-encoded cysteine up to the conserved J-encoded phenylalanine. Sequences without an unambiguous match to a single V gene segment were excluded from the earlier analysis of a few hundred of the donors. An earlier analysis of approximately 590 of the donors classified V segments as functional when productive rearrangements were above 56.7% and as segregating when the standard deviation between donors was above 5%. A statistical classification framework was developed to diagnose cytomegalovirus status using the catalog of TCR beta chain sequences. V and J gene assignment, in a later analysis, came from comparing TCR nucleotide sequences with IMGT/GENE-DB human TR gene sequences. The TCRdist pipeline was used in a later analysis to assign CDR3 sequences and most-parsimonious VDJ recombination scenarios. In a later analysis, each TCR beta chain was defined by its CDR3 amino acid sequence together with its V-gene family, and reads lacking a unique V-gene family were excluded. In a later analysis, approximately 590 highly shared, low-generation-probability nucleotide sequences were removed to address suspected cross-contamination and a sequencing artifact. A later analysis calculated a clonal expansion index for each public chain from normalized within-repertoire ranks of inferred template counts. A later analysis computed generation probabilities with a VDJ recombination model fitted to out-of-frame rearrangements, and checked the results against IGoR. Hypergeometric tests were used in a later analysis to score TCR-TCR, TCR-HLA and TCR-CMV co-occurrence, with a repertoire-size bias correction applied to the TCR pairs. To estimate false discovery rates, a later analysis permuted the HLA or CMV assignments 20 times. In a later analysis, co-occurring TCRs were grouped with DBSCAN, and TCRdist sequence similarity was added when clustering was performed within HLA-allele-positive subsets. For co-occurrence clustering, repertoires with fewer than 30,000 or more than 120,000 public chains were excluded, along with five repertoires with anomalous nucleotide sharing. TCRdb mirrors the immuneACCESS table, restricted to in-frame sequences. Some clones are absent from its copies; in checked studies, under half trace to an unresolved V gene, and the reason for the others is unknown. The V and J calls and the clone size are those of that table, but D and trimming were determined from the DNA. The sample includes fewer than 200,000 clones, with 84% observed a single time. Of the sample, roughly 1.2% is held by the ten largest clones.

This sequence originates from a girl aged 2 to 9 in good health and CMV-seropositive. The chain is made from TRBV7-9 and TRBJ1-2; the central 7 bases match TRBD1. Sequenced: PBMCs. The DNA sequence is as follows: TGTGCCAGCAGTTTAAACAGGGGTGGCTACACCTTC. Translated, this gives CASSLNRGGYTF.